A selection of T cell receptor beta chains follows, all from one sample in a study of OX40 agonist ivuxolimab in advanced cancers. Assay used: immunoSEQ multiplex PCR; TCRdb lists only in-frame clones, some missing. The data hold nearly 50,000 clones, with roughly 90% observed a single time. Sequenced here: CD4+ or CD8+ T cells sorted from blood, sampled in a trial of the OX40 agonist ivuxolimab. The receptors shown here come from an adult with an advanced solid tumor such as melanoma, head and neck, liver or kidney cancer. CDR3s include the opening cysteine and the closing phenylalanine or tryptophan. The D gene is left open where the match is weak. Expanded clones get a size class; other rows say once, few or many, or leave the size out.

j_call,clone_size,v_call,d_call,cdr3_nt,cdr3_aa
TRBJ2-7,once,TRBV28,TRBD1,TGTGCCAGCAATCCCGGGACAGGTATCGACGAGCAGTACTTC,CASNPGTGIDEQYF
TRBJ2-3,NA,TRBV5-1,TRBD2,TGCGCCAGCAGCTTGCCGGGACTAGCGGGGGATGATACGCAGTATTTT,CASSLPGLAGDDTQYF
TRBJ2-7,NA,TRBV9,TRBD1,TGTGCCAGCAGCAAGGGACAGGCCTCCTACGAGCAGTACTTC,CASSKGQASYEQYF
TRBJ2-4,once,TRBV6-5,NA,TGTGCCAGCAGTGACAGCTACTCTGCGTACTTC,CASSDSYSAYF
TRBJ2-7,once,TRBV6-1,NA,TGTGCCAGCAGTGCCATATACAGGGTGGCCTACGAGCAGTACTTC,CASSAIYRVAYEQYF
TRBJ1-1,NA,TRBV6-5,NA,TGTGCCAGCAGGAGCGACACTGAAGCTTTCTTT,CASRSDTEAFF
TRBJ2-1,NA,TRBV4-1,NA,TGCGCCAGCAGCCAAGATATGGGACGGTACTACAATGAGCAGTTCTTC,CASSQDMGRYYNEQFF
TRBJ2-1,NA,TRBV23-1,TRBD1,TGCGCCAGCAGTCAATGGAAACAAGGACAGGGTATATCATGGGAGCAGTTCTTC,CASSQWKQGQGISWEQFF
TRBJ2-1,once,TRBV4-1,TRBD2,TGCGCCAGCAGCTTCGGGGGGGACCACAATGAGCAGTTCTTC,CASSFGGDHNEQFF
TRBJ2-3,NA,TRBV2,NA,TGTGCCAGCAGTGTCCTAGCTATTAGCACAGATACGCAGTATTTT,CASSVLAISTDTQYF
TRBJ2-1,NA,TRBV30,TRBD2,TGTGCCTGGAGTCTTAGCGGGGGGCCGAATGCCTACAATGAGCAGTTCTTC,CAWSLSGGPNAYNEQFF
TRBJ1-6,NA,TRBV7-8,NA,TGTGCCAGCAGCCCTGGCGGGGGGCCACCCCTCCACTTT,CASSPGGGPPLHF
TRBJ2-1,NA,TRBV10-3,NA,TGTGCCATCAGTGACCAGCCGGGACAACCAGGGTACTACAATGAGCAGTTCTTC,CAISDQPGQPGYYNEQFF
TRBJ2-3,NA,TRBV10-2,NA,TGCGCCAGCCGTGGGGGGCCTGGAGATACGCAGTATTTT,CASRGGPGDTQYF
TRBJ1-2,NA,TRBV7-2,NA,TGTGCCAGCAGCTCAACCGACGTTCGCTATGGCTACACCTTC,CASSSTDVRYGYTF
TRBJ2-7,NA,TRBV28,NA,TGTGCCAGCAGTTTCTCATACGAGCAGTACTTC,CASSFSYEQYF
TRBJ2-3,NA,TRBV7-2,NA,TGTGCCAGCAGCTCATTTACACACACAGATACGCAGTATTTT,CASSSFTHTDTQYF
TRBJ2-7,NA,TRBV28,NA,TGTGCCAGCAGCTTCGGCGGGGACGAGCAGTACTTC,CASSFGGDEQYF
TRBJ2-1,NA,TRBV6-1,NA,TGTGCCAGCAGACTCTTTTTGGATCCCCGGAATGAGCAGTTCTTC,CASRLFLDPRNEQFF
TRBJ2-3,NA,TRBV9,NA,TGTGCCAGCAGCCCCACGGACGGTGTTAGCACAGATACGCAGTATTTT,CASSPTDGVSTDTQYF
TRBJ1-2,NA,TRBV19,NA,TGTGCCACCCACGGACCTTATGGCTACACCTTC,CATHGPYGYTF
TRBJ2-2,NA,TRBV7-9,NA,TGTGCCAGCGAAAGGGGGGTGTCCACCGGGGAGCTGTTTTTT,CASERGVSTGELFF
TRBJ2-1,NA,TRBV7-8,TRBD2,TGTGCCAGCAGCTTACCAGCGGGGGGACTTAACAATGAGCAGTTCTTC,CASSLPAGGLNNEQFF
TRBJ2-2,NA,TRBV29-1,TRBD1,TGCAGCGTCGAAGGGACAGTGAACACCGGGGAGCTGTTTTTT,CSVEGTVNTGELFF
TRBJ2-7,NA,TRBV6-1,TRBD1,TGTGCCATCGGACAGGCGTTCTACGAGCAGTACTTC,CAIGQAFYEQYF
TRBJ2-1,NA,TRBV18,NA,TGTGCCAGCTCACCACCGGAGTACACAGACAATGAGCAGTTCTTC,CASSPPEYTDNEQFF
TRBJ2-2,NA,TRBV5-6,NA,TGTGCCAGCAGCTTGTCACAGAACACCGGGGAGCTGTTTTTT,CASSLSQNTGELFF
TRBJ1-2,NA,TRBV30,NA,TGTGCCTGGAGAGCCCTCCAGTGGGGTAACTATGGCTACACCTTC,CAWRALQWGNYGYTF
TRBJ2-7,NA,TRBV7-2,NA,TGTGCCAGCAGCTTCGCTGGGGGCGGCTACGAGCAGTACTTC,CASSFAGGGYEQYF
TRBJ2-2,NA,TRBV11-3,TRBD1,TGTGCCAGCAGCCCGGGACAGGGAGACACCGGGGAGCTGTTTTTT,CASSPGQGDTGELFF
TRBJ1-2,NA,TRBV7-9,NA,TGTGCCAGCAGCGATAGCCAACCAGATATTTCCCTGGGATGGGGCTACACCTTC,CASSDSQPDISLGWGYTF
TRBJ2-7,NA,TRBV4-2,NA,TGTGCCAGCAGCCAAGACACAGGGATATACGAGCAGTACTTC,CASSQDTGIYEQYF
TRBJ2-7,NA,TRBV11-2,NA,TGTGCCAGCAGCCACGGGACGGGCCCCTACGAGCAGTACTTC,CASSHGTGPYEQYF
TRBJ2-3,NA,TRBV6-5,TRBD1,TGTGCCAGCAGTTTCGGGACAGTCAGCACAGATACGCAGTATTTT,CASSFGTVSTDTQYF
TRBJ1-4,NA,TRBV7-9,NA,TGTGCCAGTCGGATTGGGGGTAATGAAAAACTGTTTTTT,CASRIGGNEKLFF
TRBJ2-7,NA,TRBV27,NA,TGTGCCAGCAGTTTGAGTCGGGGGTACGAGCAGTACTTC,CASSLSRGYEQYF